These T cell receptor beta chains were read from a single sample in a study of CD8 T cells in ankylosing spondylitis. MiXCR, applied by TCRdb to the 5' RACE reads, yields one record per CDR3 protein. The sample carries approximately 290,000 distinct CDR3 sequences, more than 20% recorded once. Specimen: blood, either unsorted or a sorted T cell fraction (not recorded which). The receptors come from a female donor with ankylosing spondylitis or in good health (not recorded which). CDR3s include the opening cysteine and the closing phenylalanine or tryptophan. D genes are given only for firm matches. Some rows mark clone size as missing; the rest say once, few, many or name a class of expanded clone.

V gene	clone size	D gene	J gene	CDR3 protein	CDR3 DNA
TRBV29-1	few	.	TRBJ2-5	CSVSWDQETQYF	TGCAGCGTCTCATGGGACCAAGAGACCCAGTACTTC
TRBV24-1	.	TRBD2	TRBJ2-4	CATSATSVAKNIQYF	TGTGCCACCAGTGCGACTAGCGTAGCCAAAAACATTCAGTACTTC
TRBV7-2	.	.	TRBJ2-7	CASSLGGGVSNEQYF	TGTGCCAGCAGCTTAGGAGGTGGGGTTTCCAACGAGCAGTACTTC
TRBV9	.	.	TRBJ2-7	CASSVVPDGYEQYF	TGTGCCAGCAGCGTAGTTCCCGACGGCTACGAGCAGTACTTC
TRBV19	.	.	TRBJ1-1	CASLGQMNTEAFF	TGTGCCAGCCTCGGACAGATGAACACTGAAGCTTTCTTT
TRBV20-1	.	.	TRBJ1-2	CSAPQETNYGYTF	TGCAGTGCCCCACAGGAGACTAACTATGGCTACACCTTC
TRBV20-1	few	TRBD1	TRBJ2-3	CSANAGTGATDTQYF	TGCAGTGCTAACGCCGGGACAGGGGCCACAGATACGCAGTATTTT
TRBV6-5	few	TRBD2	TRBJ2-7	CASSYGLAGGNEQYF	TGTGCCAGCAGTTATGGTCTAGCGGGAGGCAACGAGCAGTACTTC
TRBV4-3	few	.	TRBJ2-7	CASSGEVSERVYEQYF	TGCGCCAGCAGCGGGGAGGTCAGCGAGAGGGTTTACGAGCAGTACTTC
TRBV6-5	.	TRBD2	TRBJ2-5	CASSWAGVETQYF	TGTGCCAGCAGTTGGGCGGGAGTAGAGACCCAGTACTTC
TRBV11-2	many	.	TRBJ2-5	CASSPSSYQETQYF	TGTGCCAGCAGTCCCTCGTCATACCAAGAGACCCAGTACTTC
TRBV5-1	few	TRBD1	TRBJ2-6	CASSGRDSYPGGANVLTF	TGCGCCAGCAGCGGCCGGGACAGTTATCCGGGGGGGGCCAACGTCCTGACTTTC
TRBV5-1	.	TRBD2	TRBJ2-1	CASSLDTGGPHNEQFF	TGCGCCAGCAGCTTGGACACGGGAGGGCCTCACAATGAGCAGTTCTTC
TRBV14	.	.	TRBJ2-7	CASSQDLGPSEQYF	TGTGCCAGCAGCCAAGATCTAGGCCCTTCCGAGCAGTACTTC
TRBV2	.	.	TRBJ2-5	CASIRDLRETQYF	TGTGCCAGCATCAGGGACCTCCGAGAGACCCAGTACTTC
TRBV24-1	.	.	TRBJ1-2	CATSDSGDGYTF	TGTGCCACCAGTGATTCAGGGGATGGCTACACCTTC
TRBV10-3	few	.	TRBJ1-1	CAISEFRSEAFF	TGTGCCATCAGTGAGTTTCGATCGGAAGCTTTCTTT
TRBV29-1	many	.	TRBJ2-4	CSVEAVRGDIQYF	TGCAGCGTTGAAGCGGTCCGAGGGGACATTCAGTACTTC
TRBV15	.	TRBD2	TRBJ2-3	CATSREAGGYTQYF	TGTGCCACCAGCAGAGAGGCGGGAGGGTATACGCAGTATTTT
TRBV15	few	TRBD2	TRBJ2-5	CATSRALGGGRRKETQYF	TGTGCCACCAGCAGAGCCCTTGGAGGCGGGAGACGGAAAGAGACCCAGTACTTC
TRBV9	once	TRBD2	TRBJ2-7	CASSVGSSGSYEQYF	TGTGCCAGCAGCGTAGGCTCTAGCGGGAGCTACGAGCAGTACTTC
TRBV12-3/TRBV12-4	few	.	TRBJ2-1	CASRTALVSYNEQFF	TGTGCCAGCAGGACCGCACTTGTCTCCTACAATGAGCAGTTCTTC
TRBV10-3	few	.	TRBJ1-2	CAIRPSGEHGYTF	TGTGCCATCAGGCCCTCAGGGGAGCACGGCTACACCTTC
TRBV6-5	few	.	TRBJ1-3	CASSYMGYTIYF	TGTGCCAGCAGTTACATGGGTTACACCATATATTTT
TRBV20-1	few	.	TRBJ2-5	CSAREAVGKETQYF	TGCAGTGCTAGGGAGGCGGTCGGTAAAGAGACCCAGTACTTC
TRBV29-1	many	.	TRBJ1-2	CSVALGRHGYTF	TGCAGCGTTGCCCTCGGAAGGCATGGCTACACCTTC